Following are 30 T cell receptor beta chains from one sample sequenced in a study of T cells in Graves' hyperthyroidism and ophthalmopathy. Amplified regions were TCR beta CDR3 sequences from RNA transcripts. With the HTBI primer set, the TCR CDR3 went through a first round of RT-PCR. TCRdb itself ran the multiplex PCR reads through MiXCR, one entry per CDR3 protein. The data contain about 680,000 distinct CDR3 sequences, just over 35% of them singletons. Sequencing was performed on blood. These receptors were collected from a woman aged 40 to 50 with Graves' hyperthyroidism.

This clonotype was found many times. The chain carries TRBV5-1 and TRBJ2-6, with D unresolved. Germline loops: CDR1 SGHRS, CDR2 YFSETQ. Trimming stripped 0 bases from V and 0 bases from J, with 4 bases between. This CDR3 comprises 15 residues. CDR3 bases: TGCGCCAGCAGCTTGGACCTCTCTGGGGCCAACGTCCTGACTTTC. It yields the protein CASSLDLSGANVLTF.

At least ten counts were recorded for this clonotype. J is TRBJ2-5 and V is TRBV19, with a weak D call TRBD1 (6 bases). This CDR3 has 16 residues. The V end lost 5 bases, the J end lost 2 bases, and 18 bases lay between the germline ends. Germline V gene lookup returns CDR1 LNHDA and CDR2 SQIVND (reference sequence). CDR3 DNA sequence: TGTGCCAGTAGTTATCGGCGCCGGACAGAGCAAGAGACCCAGTACTTC. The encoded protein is CASSYRRRTEQETQYF.

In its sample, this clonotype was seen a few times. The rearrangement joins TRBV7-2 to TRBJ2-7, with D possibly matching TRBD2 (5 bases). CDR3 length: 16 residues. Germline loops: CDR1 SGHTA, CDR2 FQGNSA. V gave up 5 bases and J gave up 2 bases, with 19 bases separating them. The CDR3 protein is CASSPRRGSPTYEQYF. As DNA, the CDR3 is TGTGCCAGCAGCCCGCGCCGGGGAAGTCCGACCTACGAGCAGTACTTC.

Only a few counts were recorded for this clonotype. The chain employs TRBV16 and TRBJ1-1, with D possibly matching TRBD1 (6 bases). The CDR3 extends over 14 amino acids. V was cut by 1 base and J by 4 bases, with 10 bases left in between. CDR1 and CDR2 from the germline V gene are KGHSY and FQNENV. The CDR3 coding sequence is TGTGCCAGCAGCCAATTTTTAGGGGGCACTGAAGCTTTCTTT. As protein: CASSQFLGGTEAFF.

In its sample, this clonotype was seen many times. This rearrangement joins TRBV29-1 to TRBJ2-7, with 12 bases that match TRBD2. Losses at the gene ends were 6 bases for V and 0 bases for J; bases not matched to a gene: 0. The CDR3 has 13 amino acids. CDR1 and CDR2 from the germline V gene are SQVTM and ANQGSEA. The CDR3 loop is CSVTSGGSYEQYF. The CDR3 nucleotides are TGCAGCGTGACTAGCGGGGGCTCCTACGAGCAGTACTTC.

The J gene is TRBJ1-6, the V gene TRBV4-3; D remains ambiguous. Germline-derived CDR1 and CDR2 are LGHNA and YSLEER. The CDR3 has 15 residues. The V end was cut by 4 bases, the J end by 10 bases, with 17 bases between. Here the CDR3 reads CASSRNNGGQSPLHF. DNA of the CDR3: TGCGCCAGCAGCCGGAACAATGGAGGGCAATCACCCCTCCACTTT.

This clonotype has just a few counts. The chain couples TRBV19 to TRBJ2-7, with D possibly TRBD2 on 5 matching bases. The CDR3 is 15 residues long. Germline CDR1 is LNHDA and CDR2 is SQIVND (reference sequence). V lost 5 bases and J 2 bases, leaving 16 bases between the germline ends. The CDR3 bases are TGTGCCAGTAGTTTCTCCCCGGTCGGGGCCTACGAGCAGTACTTC. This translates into CASSFSPVGAYEQYF.

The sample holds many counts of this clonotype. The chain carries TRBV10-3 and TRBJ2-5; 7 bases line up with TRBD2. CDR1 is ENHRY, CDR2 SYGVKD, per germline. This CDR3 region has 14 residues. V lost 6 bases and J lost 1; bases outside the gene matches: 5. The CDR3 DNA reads TGTGCCATCAGAGAAGGGGAGGGCCAAGAGACCCAGTACTTC. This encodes CAIREGEGQETQYF.

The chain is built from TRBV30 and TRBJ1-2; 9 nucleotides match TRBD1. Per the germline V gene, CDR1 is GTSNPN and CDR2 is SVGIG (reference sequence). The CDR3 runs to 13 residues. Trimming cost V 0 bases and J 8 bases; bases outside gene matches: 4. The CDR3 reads CAWSVGDREGYTF. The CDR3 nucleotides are TGTGCCTGGAGTGTAGGGGACAGGGAAGGCTACACCTTC.

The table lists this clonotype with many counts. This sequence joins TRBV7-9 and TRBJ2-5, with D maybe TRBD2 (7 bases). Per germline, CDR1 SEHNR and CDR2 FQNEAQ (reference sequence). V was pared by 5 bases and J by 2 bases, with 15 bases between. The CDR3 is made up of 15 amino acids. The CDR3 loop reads CASSPLGGRQETQYF. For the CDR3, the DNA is TGTGCCAGCAGCCCACTGGGGGGGCGACAAGAGACCCAGTACTTC.

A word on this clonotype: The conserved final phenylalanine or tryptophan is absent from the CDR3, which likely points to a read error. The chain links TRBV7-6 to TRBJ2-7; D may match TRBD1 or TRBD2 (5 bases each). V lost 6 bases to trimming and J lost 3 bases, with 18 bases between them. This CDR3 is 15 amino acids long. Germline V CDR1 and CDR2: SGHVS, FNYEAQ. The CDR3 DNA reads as TGTGCCAGCAGTTACGGGGCCGGGCAGCGCTACGAGCAGTACCTC. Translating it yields CASSYGAGQRYEQYL.

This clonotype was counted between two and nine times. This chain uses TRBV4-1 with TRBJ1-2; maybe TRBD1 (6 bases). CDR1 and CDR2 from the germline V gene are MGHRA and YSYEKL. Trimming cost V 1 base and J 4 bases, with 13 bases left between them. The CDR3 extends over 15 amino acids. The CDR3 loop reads CASSQGVQGSYGYTF. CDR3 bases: TGCGCCAGCAGCCAAGGCGTACAGGGAAGCTATGGCTACACCTTC.

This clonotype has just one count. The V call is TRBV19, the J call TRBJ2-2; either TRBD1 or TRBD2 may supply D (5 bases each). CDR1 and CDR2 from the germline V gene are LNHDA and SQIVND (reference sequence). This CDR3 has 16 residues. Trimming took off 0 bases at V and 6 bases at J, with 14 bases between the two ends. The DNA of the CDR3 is TGTGCCAGTAGTATAGACTCCGGGACCCGAGCCGGGGAGCTGTTTTTT. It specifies CASSIDSGTRAGELFF.

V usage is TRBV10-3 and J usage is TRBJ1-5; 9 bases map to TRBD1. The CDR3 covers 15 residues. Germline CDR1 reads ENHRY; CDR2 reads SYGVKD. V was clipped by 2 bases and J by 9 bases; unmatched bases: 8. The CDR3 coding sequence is TGTGCCATCAGTGAGGGTACAGGGGGCGCCGGGCCCCAGCATTTT. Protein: CAISEGTGGAGPQHF.

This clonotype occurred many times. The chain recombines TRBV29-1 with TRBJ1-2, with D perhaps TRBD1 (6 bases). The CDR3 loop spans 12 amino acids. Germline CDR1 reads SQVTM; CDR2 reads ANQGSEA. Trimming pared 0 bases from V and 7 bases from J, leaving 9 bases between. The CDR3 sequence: CSVEEGTRGYTF. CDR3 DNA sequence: TGCAGCGTTGAAGAGGGGACACGTGGCTACACCTTC. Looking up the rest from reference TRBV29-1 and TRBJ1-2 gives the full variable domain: SAVISQKPSRDICQRGTSLTIQCQVDSQVTMMFWYRQQPGQSLTLIATANQGSEATYESGFVIDKFPISRPNLTFSTLTVSNMSPEDSSIYLCSVEEGTRGYTFGSGTRLTVV.

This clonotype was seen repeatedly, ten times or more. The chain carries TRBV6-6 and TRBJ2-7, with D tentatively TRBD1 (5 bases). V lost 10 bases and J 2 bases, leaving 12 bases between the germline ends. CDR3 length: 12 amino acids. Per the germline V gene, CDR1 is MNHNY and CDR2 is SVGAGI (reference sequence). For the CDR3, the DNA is TGTGCCACCTGGACAACGGCCTACGAGCAGTACTTC. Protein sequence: CATWTTAYEQYF.

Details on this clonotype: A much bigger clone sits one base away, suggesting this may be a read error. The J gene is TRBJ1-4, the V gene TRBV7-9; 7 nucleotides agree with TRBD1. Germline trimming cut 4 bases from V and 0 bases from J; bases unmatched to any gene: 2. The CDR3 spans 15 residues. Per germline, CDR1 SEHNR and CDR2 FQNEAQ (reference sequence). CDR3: CASSSGTATNEKLFF. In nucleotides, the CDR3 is TGTGCCAGCAGCTCCGGGACAGCAACTAATGAAAAACTGTTTTTT.

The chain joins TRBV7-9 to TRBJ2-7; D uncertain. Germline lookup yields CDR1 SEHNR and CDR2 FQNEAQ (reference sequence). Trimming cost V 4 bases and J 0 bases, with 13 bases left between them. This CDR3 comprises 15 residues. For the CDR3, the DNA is TGTGCCAGCAGCTCCCCCGGGCCGGCCTCCTACGAGCAGTACTTC. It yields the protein CASSSPGPASYEQYF.

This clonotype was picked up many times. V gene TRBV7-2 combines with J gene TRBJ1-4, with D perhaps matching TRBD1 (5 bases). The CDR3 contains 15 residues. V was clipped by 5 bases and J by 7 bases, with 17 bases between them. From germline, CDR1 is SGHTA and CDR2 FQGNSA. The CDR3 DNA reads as TGTGCCAGCAGCCTCTACAGGCGGTCTGCTGAAAAACTGTTTTTT. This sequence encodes CASSLYRRSAEKLFF.

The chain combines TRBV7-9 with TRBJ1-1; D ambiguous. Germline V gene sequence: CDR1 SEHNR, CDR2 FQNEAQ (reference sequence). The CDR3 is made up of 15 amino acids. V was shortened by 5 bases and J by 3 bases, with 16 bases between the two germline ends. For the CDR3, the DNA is TGTGCCAGCAGCCCTGTCCCGGGATTCCACACTGAAGCTTTCTTT. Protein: CASSPVPGFHTEAFF. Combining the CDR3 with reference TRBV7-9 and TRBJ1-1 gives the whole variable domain DTGVSQNPRHKITKRGQNVTFRCDPISEHNRLYWYRQTLGQGPEFLTYFQNEAQLEKSRLLSDRFSAERPKGSFSTLEIQRTEQGDSAMYLCASSPVPGFHTEAFFGQGTRLTVV.

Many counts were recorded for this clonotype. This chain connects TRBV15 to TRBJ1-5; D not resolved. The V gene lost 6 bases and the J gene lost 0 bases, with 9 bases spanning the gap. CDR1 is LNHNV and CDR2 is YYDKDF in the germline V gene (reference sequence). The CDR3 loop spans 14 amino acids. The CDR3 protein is CATRSVFSNQPQHF. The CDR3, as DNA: TGTGCCACCAGGTCGGTTTTTAGCAATCAGCCCCAGCATTTT.

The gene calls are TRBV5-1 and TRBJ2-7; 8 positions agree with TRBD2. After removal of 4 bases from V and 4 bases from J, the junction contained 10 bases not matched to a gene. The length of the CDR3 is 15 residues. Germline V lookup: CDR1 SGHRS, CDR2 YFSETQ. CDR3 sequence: CASSPPDREGYEQYF. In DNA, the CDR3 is TGCGCCAGCAGCCCCCCAGATCGGGAGGGGTACGAGCAGTACTTC.

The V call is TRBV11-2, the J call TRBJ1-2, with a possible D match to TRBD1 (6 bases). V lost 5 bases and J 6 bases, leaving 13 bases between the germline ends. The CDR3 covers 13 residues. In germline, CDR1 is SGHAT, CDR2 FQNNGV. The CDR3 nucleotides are TGTGCCAGCAGCCCCCAAGGGGGGCATGGCTACACCTTC. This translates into CASSPQGGHGYTF.

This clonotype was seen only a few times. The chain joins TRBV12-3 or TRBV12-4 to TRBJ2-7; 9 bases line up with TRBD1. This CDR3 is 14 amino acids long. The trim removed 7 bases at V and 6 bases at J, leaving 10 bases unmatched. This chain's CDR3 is CASTSGTGPGEQYF. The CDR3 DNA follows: TGTGCCAGCACTTCTGGGACAGGGCCCGGCGAGCAGTACTTC.

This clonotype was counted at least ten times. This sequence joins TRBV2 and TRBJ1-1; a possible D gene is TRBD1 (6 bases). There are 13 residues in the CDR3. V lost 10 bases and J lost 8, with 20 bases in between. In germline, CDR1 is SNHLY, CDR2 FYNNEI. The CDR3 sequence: CAIHNTSRGEAFF. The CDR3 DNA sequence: TGTGCCATACACAACACTTCGAGGGGGGAAGCTTTCTTT.

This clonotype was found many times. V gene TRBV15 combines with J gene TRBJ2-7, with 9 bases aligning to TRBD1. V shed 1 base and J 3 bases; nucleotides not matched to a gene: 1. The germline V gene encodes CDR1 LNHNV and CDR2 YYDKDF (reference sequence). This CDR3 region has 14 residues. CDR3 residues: CATSRGDRVYEQYF. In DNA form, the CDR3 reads TGTGCCACCAGCAGAGGGGACAGGGTCTACGAGCAGTACTTC.

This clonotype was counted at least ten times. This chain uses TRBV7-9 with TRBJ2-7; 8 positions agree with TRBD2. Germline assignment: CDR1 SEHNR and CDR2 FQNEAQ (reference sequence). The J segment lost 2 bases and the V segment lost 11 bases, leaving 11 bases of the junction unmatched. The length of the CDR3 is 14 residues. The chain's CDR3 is CAWGGGLSTYEQYF. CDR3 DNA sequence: TGTGCCTGGGGCGGGGGGCTAAGTACCTACGAGCAGTACTTC.

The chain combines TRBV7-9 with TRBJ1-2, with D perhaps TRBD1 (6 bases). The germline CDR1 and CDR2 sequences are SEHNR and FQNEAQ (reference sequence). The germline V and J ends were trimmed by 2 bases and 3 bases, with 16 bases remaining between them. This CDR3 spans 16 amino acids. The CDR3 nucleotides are TGTGCCAGCAGCTTATCGGAGACAGGTTTGGACTATGGCTACACCTTC. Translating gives CASSLSETGLDYGYTF.

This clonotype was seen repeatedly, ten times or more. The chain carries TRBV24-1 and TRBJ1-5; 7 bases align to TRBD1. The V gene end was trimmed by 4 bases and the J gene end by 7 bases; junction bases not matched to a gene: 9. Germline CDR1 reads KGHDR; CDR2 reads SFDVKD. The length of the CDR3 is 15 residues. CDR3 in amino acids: CATSESTGVSQPQHF. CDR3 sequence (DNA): TGTGCCACCAGTGAGTCAACAGGGGTATCGCAGCCCCAGCATTTT.

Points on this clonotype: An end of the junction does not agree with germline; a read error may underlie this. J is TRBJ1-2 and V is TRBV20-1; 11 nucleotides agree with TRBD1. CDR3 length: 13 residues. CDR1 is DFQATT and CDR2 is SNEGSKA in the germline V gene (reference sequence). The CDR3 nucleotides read TGCAGTGCTAGAGCGGGACAGGGGGATGGCTGCACCTTC. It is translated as CSARAGQGDGCTF.